Listed below are T cell receptor beta chains from one sample, sequenced in a study of blood T cell repertoires in COVID-19. The method was immunoSEQ multiplex PCR; TCRdb's version includes in-frame clones alone and lacks a portion of them. Seen here are about 50,000 clones, more than 75% observed once, and the top ten hold more than 3%. Sequences were obtained from peripheral blood. The receptors here all came from a human donor in a cohort sampled during active COVID-19. Both conserved end residues are part of each CDR3. The D gene is left open where the match is weak. Clone size appears in some rows only: once, few, many, or a class for an expanded clone.

>few|TRBD1|TRBJ1-6|TRBV5-5
CASSLAGDSSPLHF
TGTGCCAGCAGCTTGGCAGGGGACAGTTCACCCCTCCACTTT
>once|.|TRBJ2-7|TRBV7-8
CASSLQPGSNEQYF
TGTGCCAGCAGCTTACAACCAGGATCGAACGAGCAGTACTTC
>.|TRBD2|TRBJ2-3|TRBV6-6
CATEILTSGSGDTQYF
TGTGCCACCGAGATCTTGACTAGCGGGAGTGGGGATACGCAGTATTTT
>.|TRBD1|TRBJ1-1|TRBV11-3
CASSTGQGPVGNTEAFF
TGTGCCAGCAGCACCGGACAGGGCCCCGTTGGGAACACTGAAGCTTTCTTT
>.|.|TRBJ2-7|TRBV21-1
CASSKASTDRGPLPLPLYEQYF
TGTGCCAGCAGCAAAGCAAGCACGGACAGGGGGCCTCTCCCCCTACCCCTCTACGAGCAGTACTTC
>.|TRBD1|TRBJ1-2|TRBV5-1
CASSLGQGNYGYTF
TGCGCCAGCAGCTTGGGACAGGGGAACTATGGCTACACCTTC
>.|.|TRBJ2-5|TRBV4-2
CASSQEGQQETQYF
TGTGCCAGCAGCCAAGAAGGACAGCAAGAGACCCAGTACTTC
>.|TRBD1|TRBJ1-5|TRBV19
CASSTPTGVQPQHF
TGTGCCAGTAGTACCCCGACAGGGGTTCAGCCCCAGCATTTT
>.|TRBD1|TRBJ2-7|TRBV7-2
CASIPGTGISYEQYF
TGTGCCAGCATACCCGGGACAGGGATCTCCTACGAGCAGTACTTC
>once|TRBD1|TRBJ1-2|TRBV28
CASRPGGPYGYTF
TGTGCCAGCAGGCCAGGGGGCCCCTATGGCTACACCTTC
>.|TRBD2|TRBJ2-1|TRBV10-3
CAISSSTSGRDNEQFF
TGTGCCATCAGTTCTTCGACTAGCGGGAGGGACAATGAGCAGTTCTTC
>.|.|TRBJ1-2|TRBV6-1
CASSEATGWGYTF
TGTGCCAGCAGTGAAGCTACAGGGTGGGGCTACACCTTC
>.|TRBD1|TRBJ1-6|TRBV4-2
CASSQMGTGSEVSPLHF
TGTGCCAGCAGCCAAATGGGGACAGGGTCTGAGGTTTCACCCCTCCACTTT
>.|.|TRBJ1-5|TRBV10-3
CAISGTGPGGNQPQHF
TGTGCCATCAGTGGGACGGGTCCGGGAGGCAATCAGCCCCAGCATTTT
>.|TRBD1|TRBJ2-7|TRBV27
CASKEYKTGSYEQYF
TGTGCCAGCAAAGAGTACAAGACAGGGTCCTACGAGCAGTACTTC
>.|TRBD1|TRBJ2-5|TRBV11-3
CASRMGQGAIQETQYF
TGTGCCAGCAGGATGGGACAGGGGGCAATCCAAGAGACCCAGTACTTC
>.|TRBD2|TRBJ2-3|TRBV18
CASSPMSGRAAVTDTQYF
TGTGCCAGCTCACCAATGAGCGGGAGGGCCGCTGTAACAGATACGCAGTATTTT
>.|TRBD1|TRBJ1-2|TRBV28
CASLSTGQGRWRGYTF
TGTGCCAGCTTGTCCACGGGACAGGGAAGATGGAGAGGCTACACCTTC
>.|TRBD1|TRBJ2-5|TRBV13
CASSSGQGAFQETQYF
TGTGCCAGCAGCTCTGGACAGGGAGCCTTTCAAGAGACCCAGTACTTC
>once|.|TRBJ1-2|TRBV27
CASRDSYGYTF
TGTGCCAGCAGAGACAGCTATGGCTACACCTTC
>.|.|TRBJ2-1|TRBV5-4
CASSLASRFQFF
TGTGCCAGCAGCTTGGCTAGTAGGTTTCAGTTCTTC
>.|TRBD2|TRBJ2-1|TRBV25-1
CASSELGVGLGDNEQFF
TGTGCCAGCAGTGAATTGGGGGTGGGACTAGGAGACAATGAGCAGTTCTTC
>.|.|TRBJ2-5|TRBV5-1
CASSLAEGGLQETQYF
TGCGCCAGCAGCTTGGCCGAAGGAGGGCTCCAAGAGACCCAGTACTTC
>.|.|TRBJ1-6|TRBV12-3/TRBV12-4
CASSSYRDSPLHF
TGTGCCAGCAGTTCTTACAGGGATTCACCCCTCCACTTT
>.|TRBD2|TRBJ2-1|TRBV11-3
CASSLRRRATSGRNEQFF
TGTGCCAGCAGCTTAAGGAGGAGGGCGACTAGCGGGAGGAATGAGCAGTTCTTC
>.|.|TRBJ2-5|TRBV7-9
CASSTQGKETQYF
TGTGCCAGCAGCACACAGGGAAAGGAGACCCAGTACTTC
>.|.|TRBJ2-5|TRBV4-1
CASSHLGRTVQETQYF
TGCGCCAGCAGCCATCTAGGAAGGACAGTTCAAGAGACCCAGTACTTC
>.|.|TRBJ2-7|TRBV4-1
CASSQEKRGSFEQYF
TGCGCCAGCAGCCAAGAGAAAAGGGGCTCGTTCGAGCAGTACTTC
>.|.|TRBJ2-4|TRBV30
CAWSILRDTTRIAKNIQYF
TGTGCCTGGAGTATTCTCCGGGACACAACTAGGATAGCCAAAAACATTCAGTACTTC
>.|.|TRBJ1-1|TRBV29-1
CSAAEGSNTEAFF
TGCAGCGCCGCGGAGGGGTCGAACACTGAAGCTTTCTTT
>.|TRBD1|TRBJ1-2|TRBV6-5
CASTFDRGRNYGYTF
TGTGCCAGCACCTTCGACAGGGGACGTAACTATGGCTACACCTTC
>once|.|TRBJ1-2|TRBV9
CASSVAANYGYTF
TGTGCCAGCAGCGTAGCGGCTAACTATGGCTACACCTTC
>.|.|TRBJ2-1|TRBV19
CASSIDRGMNEQFF
TGTGCCAGTAGTATAGATAGGGGAATGAATGAGCAGTTCTTC
>.|TRBD1|TRBJ2-2|TRBV7-2
CASSLGTGLAGELFF
TGTGCCAGCAGCTTAGGGACAGGGTTGGCCGGGGAGCTGTTTTTT
>.|.|TRBJ1-1|TRBV11-3
CASSPNRVGAEAFF
TGTGCCAGCAGCCCAAACAGGGTAGGCGCTGAAGCTTTCTTT
>.|.|TRBJ1-5|TRBV20-1
CSARGGGAQHF
TGCAGTGCTAGAGGCGGGGGAGCCCAGCATTTT
>.|.|TRBJ2-5|TRBV11-2
CASSFQLETQYF
TGTGCCAGCAGCTTCCAACTAGAGACCCAGTACTTC
>.|TRBD2|TRBJ2-5|TRBV9
CASSSRGGAQETQYF
TGTGCCAGCAGCTCCCGGGGGGGGGCACAAGAGACCCAGTACTTC
>.|.|TRBJ1-1|TRBV18
CASSPPGQLMNTEAFF
TGTGCCAGCTCACCACCGGGGCAGCTTATGAACACTGAAGCTTTCTTT
>.|TRBD2|TRBJ2-7|TRBV29-1
CSVEGLAGLLRSKQYF
TGCAGCGTTGAAGGTCTAGCGGGATTACTACGTTCCAAGCAGTACTTC
>.|.|TRBJ2-5|TRBV27
CASSLLGRETQYF
TGTGCCAGCAGTTTACTGGGGCGGGAGACCCAGTACTTC
>.|TRBD2|TRBJ2-6|TRBV5-5
CASRSGTTYISGANVLTF
TGTGCCAGCAGATCCGGGACTACGTATATCTCTGGGGCCAACGTCCTGACTTTC
>once|.|TRBJ1-4|TRBV18
CASSPPNAGTMSEKLFF
TGTGCCAGCTCACCACCAAACGCCGGGACTATGTCTGAAAAACTGTTTTTT
>.|.|TRBJ1-5|TRBV29-1
CSVTADNQPQHF
TGCAGCGTTACAGCGGATAATCAGCCCCAGCATTTT
>.|.|TRBJ2-5|TRBV6-1
CASSEVWGPETQYF
TGTGCCAGCAGTGAAGTGTGGGGGCCGGAGACCCAGTACTTC